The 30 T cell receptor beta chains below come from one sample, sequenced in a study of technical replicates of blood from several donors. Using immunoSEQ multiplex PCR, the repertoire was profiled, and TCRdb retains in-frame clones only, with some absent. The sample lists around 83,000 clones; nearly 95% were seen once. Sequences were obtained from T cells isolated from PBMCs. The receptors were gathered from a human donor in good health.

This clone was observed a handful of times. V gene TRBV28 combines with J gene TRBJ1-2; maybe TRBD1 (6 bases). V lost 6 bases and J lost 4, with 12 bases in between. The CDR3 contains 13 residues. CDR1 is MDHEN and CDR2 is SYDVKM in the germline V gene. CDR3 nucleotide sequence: TGTGCCAGCAGCCCCGGACAGCTCTATGGCTACACCTTC. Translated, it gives CASSPGQLYGYTF.

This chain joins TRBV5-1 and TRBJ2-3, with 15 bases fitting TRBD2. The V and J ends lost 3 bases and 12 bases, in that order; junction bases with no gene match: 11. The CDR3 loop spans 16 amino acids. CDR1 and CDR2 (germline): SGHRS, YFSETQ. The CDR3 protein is CASSSSDPGLAGGQYF. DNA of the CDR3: TGCGCCAGCAGCTCGTCCGACCCGGGACTAGCGGGGGGTCAGTATTTT.

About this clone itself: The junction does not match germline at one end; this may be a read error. CDR3 nucleotides: TGTGCTAGCAGCTTACGGGTCACGTACGAGCAGTACTTC. Amino acids: CASSLRVTYEQYF. The chain couples TRBV7-7 to TRBJ2-7; no clear D. Germline CDR1 SSHAT, CDR2 FNYEAQ (reference sequence). This CDR3 comprises 13 residues.

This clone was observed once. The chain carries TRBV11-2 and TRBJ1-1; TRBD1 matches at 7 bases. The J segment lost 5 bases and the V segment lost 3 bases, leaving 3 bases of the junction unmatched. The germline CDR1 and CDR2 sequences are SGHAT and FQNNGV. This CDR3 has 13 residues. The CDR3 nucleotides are TGTGCCAGCAGCTTTCCAGGGGGAACTGAAGCTTTCTTT. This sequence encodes CASSFPGGTEAFF.

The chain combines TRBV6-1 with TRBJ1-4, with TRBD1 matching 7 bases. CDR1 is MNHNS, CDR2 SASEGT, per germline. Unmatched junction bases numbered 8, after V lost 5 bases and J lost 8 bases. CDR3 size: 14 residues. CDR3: CASSSRDRREKLFF. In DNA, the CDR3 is TGTGCCAGCAGTTCCCGGGACAGAAGGGAAAAACTGTTTTTT.

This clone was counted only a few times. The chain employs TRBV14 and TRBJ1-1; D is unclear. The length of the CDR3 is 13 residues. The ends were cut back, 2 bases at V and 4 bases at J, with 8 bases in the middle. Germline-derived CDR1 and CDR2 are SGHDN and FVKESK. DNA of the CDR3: TGTGCCAGCAGCCAACAGGATCCCACTGAAGCTTTCTTT. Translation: CASSQQDPTEAFF.

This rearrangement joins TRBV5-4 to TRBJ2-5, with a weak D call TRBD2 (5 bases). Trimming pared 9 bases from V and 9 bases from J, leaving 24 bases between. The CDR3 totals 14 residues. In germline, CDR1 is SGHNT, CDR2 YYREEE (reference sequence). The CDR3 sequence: CAIGIGSLRRAQYF. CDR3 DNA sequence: TGTGCCATCGGGATCGGGTCCCTAAGACGGGCCCAGTACTTC.

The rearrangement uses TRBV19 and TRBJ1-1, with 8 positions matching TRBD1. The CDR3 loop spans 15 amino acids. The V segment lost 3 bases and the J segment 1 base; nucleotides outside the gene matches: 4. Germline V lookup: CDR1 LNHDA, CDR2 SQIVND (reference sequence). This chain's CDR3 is CASSILGQGNTEAFF. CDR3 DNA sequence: TGTGCCAGTAGTATCCTAGGACAGGGGAACACTGAAGCTTTCTTT. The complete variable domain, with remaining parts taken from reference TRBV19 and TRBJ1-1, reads DGGITQSPKYLFRKEGQNVTLSCEQNLNHDAMYWYRQDPGQGLRLIYYSQIVNDFQKGDIAEGYSVSREKKESFPLTVTSAQKNPTAFYLCASSILGQGNTEAFFGQGTRLTVV.

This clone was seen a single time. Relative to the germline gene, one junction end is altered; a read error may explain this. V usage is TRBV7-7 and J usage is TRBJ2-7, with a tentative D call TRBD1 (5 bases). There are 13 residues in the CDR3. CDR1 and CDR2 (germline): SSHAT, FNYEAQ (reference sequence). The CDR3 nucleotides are TGTGCTAGCAGCCTCGGGCCTGGGGCCGAGCAGTACTTC. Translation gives CASSLGPGAEQYF.

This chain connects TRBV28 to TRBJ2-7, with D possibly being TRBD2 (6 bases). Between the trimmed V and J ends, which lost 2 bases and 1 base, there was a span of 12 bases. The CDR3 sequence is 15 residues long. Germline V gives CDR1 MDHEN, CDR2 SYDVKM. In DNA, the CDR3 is TGTGCCAGCAGTTTAATTGTGGGGGGATCCTACGAGCAGTACTTC. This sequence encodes CASSLIVGGSYEQYF. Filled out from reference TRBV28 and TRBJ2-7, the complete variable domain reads DVKVTQSSRYLVKRTGEKVFLECVQDMDHENMFWYRQDPGLGLRLIYFSYDVKMKEKGDIPEGYSVSREKKERFSLILESASTNQTSMYLCASSLIVGGSYEQYFGPGTRLTVT.

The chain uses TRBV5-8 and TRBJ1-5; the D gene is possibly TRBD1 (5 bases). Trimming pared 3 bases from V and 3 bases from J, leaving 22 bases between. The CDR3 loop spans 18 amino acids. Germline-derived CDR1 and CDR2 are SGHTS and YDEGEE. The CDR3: CASSSSVMRGVDNQPQHF. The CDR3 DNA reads TGTGCCAGCAGCTCCTCGGTTATGCGGGGGGTCGACAATCAGCCCCAGCATTTT.

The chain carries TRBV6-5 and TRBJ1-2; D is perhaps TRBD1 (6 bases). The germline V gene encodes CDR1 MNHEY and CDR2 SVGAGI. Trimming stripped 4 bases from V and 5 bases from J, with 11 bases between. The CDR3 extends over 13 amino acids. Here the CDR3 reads CASSLEGGYGYTF. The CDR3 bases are TGTGCCAGCAGTTTAGAAGGGGGTTATGGCTACACCTTC.

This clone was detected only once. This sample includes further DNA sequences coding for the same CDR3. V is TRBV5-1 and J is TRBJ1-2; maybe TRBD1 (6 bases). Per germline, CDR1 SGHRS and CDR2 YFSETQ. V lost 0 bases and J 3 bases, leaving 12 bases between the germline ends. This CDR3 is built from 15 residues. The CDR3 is CASSLGQGRDYGYTF. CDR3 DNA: TGCGCCAGCAGCTTGGGGCAGGGGAGAGACTATGGCTACACCTTC.

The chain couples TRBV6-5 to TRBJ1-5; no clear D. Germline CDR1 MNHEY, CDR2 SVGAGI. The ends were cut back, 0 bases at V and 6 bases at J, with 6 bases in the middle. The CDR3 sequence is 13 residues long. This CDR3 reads CASSYSRGQPQHF. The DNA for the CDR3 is TGTGCCAGCAGTTACTCGCGGGGTCAGCCCCAGCATTTT.

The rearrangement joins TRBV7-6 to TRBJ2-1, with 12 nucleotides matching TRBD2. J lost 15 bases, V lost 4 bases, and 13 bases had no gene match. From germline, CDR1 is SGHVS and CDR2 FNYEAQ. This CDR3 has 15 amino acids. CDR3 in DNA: TGTGCCAGCAGCTCCGGACAGGGACTAGCGGGTGCCATGTTCTTC. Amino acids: CASSSGQGLAGAMFF.

Here the CDR3 DNA reads TGTGCCAGCAGCTTTCTCGGAGCCACAGATACGCAGTATTTT. This codes for CASSFLGATDTQYF. The chain couples TRBV5-4 to TRBJ2-3, with D hard to call. Germline V gene lookup returns CDR1 SGHNT and CDR2 YYREEE (reference sequence). Trimming stripped 2 bases from V and 2 bases from J, with 9 bases between. The CDR3 extends over 14 amino acids.

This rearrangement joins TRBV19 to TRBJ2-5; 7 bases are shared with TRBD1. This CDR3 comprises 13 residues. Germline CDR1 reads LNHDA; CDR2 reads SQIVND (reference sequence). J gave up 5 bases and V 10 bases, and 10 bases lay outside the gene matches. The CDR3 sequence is CATKRQGWETQYF. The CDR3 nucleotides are TGTGCCACCAAGAGACAGGGATGGGAGACCCAGTACTTC.

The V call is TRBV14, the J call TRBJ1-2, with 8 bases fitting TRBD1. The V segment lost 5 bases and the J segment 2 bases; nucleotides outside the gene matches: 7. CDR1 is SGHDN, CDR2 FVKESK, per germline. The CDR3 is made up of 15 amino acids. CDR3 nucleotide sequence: TGTGCCAGCAGCGCAGGGGGCGCCCTAAACTATGGCTACACCTTC. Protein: CASSAGGALNYGYTF.

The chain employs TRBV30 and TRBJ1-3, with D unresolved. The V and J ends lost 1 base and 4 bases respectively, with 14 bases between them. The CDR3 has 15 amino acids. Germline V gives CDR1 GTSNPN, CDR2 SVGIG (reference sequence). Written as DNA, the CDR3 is TGTGCCTGGAGTGGGAGGAAGGGAGGCGGAAACACCATATATTTT. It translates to CAWSGRKGGGNTIYF.

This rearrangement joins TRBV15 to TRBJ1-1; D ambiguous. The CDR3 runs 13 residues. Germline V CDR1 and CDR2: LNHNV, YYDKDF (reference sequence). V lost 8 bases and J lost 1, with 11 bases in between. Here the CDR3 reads CATGFTGNTEAFF. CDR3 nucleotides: TGTGCCACCGGGTTTACGGGGAACACTGAAGCTTTCTTT.

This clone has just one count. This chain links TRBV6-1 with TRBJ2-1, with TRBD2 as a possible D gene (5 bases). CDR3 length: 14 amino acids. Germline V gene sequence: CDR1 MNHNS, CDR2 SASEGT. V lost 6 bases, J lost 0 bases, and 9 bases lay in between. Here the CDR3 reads CASRESGSYNEQFF. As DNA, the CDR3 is TGTGCCAGCAGGGAAAGCGGCTCCTACAATGAGCAGTTCTTC.

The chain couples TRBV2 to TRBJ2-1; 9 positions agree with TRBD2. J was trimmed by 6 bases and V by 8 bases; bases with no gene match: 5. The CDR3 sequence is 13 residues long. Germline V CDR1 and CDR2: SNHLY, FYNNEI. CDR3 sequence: CASVASGINEQFF. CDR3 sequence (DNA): TGTGCCAGCGTCGCTAGCGGGATCAATGAGCAGTTCTTC.

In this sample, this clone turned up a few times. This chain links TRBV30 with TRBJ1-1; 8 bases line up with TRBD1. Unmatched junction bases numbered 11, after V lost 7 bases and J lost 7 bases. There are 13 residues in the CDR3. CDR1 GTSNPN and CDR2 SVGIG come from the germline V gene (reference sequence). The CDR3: CASDPGQVREAFF. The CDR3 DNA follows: TGTGCCTCAGATCCGGGACAGGTTCGTGAAGCTTTCTTT.

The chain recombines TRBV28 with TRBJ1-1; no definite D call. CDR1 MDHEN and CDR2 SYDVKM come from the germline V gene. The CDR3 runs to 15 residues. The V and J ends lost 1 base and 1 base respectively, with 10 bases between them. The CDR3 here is CASSLFRLRNTEAFF. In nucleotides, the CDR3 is TGTGCCAGCAGTTTATTCAGGTTGCGGAACACTGAAGCTTTCTTT.

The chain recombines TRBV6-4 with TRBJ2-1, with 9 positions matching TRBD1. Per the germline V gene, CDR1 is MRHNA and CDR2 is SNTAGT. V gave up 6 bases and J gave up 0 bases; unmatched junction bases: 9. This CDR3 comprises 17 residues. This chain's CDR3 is CASSPMTGGSSYNEQFF. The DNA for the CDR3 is TGTGCCAGCAGCCCAATGACAGGGGGGTCCTCCTACAATGAGCAGTTCTTC.

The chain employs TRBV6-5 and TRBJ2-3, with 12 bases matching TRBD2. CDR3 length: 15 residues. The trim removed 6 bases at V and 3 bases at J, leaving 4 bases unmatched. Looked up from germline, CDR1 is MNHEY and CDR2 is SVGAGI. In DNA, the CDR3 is TGTGCCAGCAGAGCTAGCGGGGGGGCAACAGATACGCAGTATTTT. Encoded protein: CASRASGGATDTQYF.

As DNA, the CDR3 is TGTGCCAGTAGTTTAGCGGGGGGGCATATCGGGGCCAATGAGCAGTTCTTC. This encodes CASSLAGGHIGANEQFF. The V call is TRBV19, the J call TRBJ2-1; TRBD2 matches 11 bases. V trimming: 5 bases; J trimming: 6 bases; junction bases outside the gene matches: 12. Germline CDR1 reads LNHDA; CDR2 reads SQIVND (reference sequence). The length of the CDR3 is 17 residues.

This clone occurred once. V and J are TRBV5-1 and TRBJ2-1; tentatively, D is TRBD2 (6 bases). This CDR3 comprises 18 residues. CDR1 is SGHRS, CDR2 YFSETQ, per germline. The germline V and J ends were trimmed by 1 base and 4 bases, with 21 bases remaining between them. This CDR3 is CASSLLTGSGSAYNEQFF. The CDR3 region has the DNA TGCGCCAGCAGCTTGTTAACCGGGAGTGGGTCGGCGTACAATGAGCAGTTCTTC. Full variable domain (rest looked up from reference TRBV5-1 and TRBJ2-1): KAGVTQTPRYLIKTRGQQVTLSCSPISGHRSVSWYQQTPGQGLQFLFEYFSETQRNKGNFPGRFSGRQFSNSRSEMNVSTLELGDSALYLCASSLLTGSGSAYNEQFFGPGTRLTVL.

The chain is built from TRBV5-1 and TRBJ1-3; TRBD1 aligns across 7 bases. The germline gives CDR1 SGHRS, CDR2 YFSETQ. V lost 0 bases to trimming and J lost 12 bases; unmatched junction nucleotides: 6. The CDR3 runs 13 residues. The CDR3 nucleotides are TGCGCCAGCAGCTTGGGTCAGGGGGAAGTCATATATTTT. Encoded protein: CASSLGQGEVIYF.

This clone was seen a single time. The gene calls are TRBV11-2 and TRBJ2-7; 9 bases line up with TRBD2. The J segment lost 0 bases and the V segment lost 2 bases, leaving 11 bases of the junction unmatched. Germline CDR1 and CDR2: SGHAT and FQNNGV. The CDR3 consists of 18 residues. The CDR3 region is CASSLRAVAGGPSYEQYF. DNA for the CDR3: TGTGCCAGCAGCTTAAGGGCGGTGGCGGGGGGGCCCTCCTACGAGCAGTACTTC.